A selection of T cell receptor beta chains follows, all from one sample in a study of blood T cell repertoires in COVID-19. Measured with immunoSEQ multiplex PCR; TCRdb has only the in-frame clones, and not every one. The repertoire includes 150,000 to 180,000 clones, approximately 80% of them detected once, and approximately 30% sits in the top ten. Sequenced sample: peripheral blood. The receptors were sampled from a woman in her sixties or seventies with acute or convalescent COVID-19. CDR3s include the opening cysteine and the closing phenylalanine or tryptophan. A D gene is named only where the DNA matches it firmly. The listing skips clone size in some rows; elsewhere it reads once, few, many or a size class.

TRBJ2-1 once TRBD2 TRBV14 CASSHGSGGSYNEQFF TGTGCCAGCAGCCACGGGAGCGGGGGGAGCTACAATGAGCAGTTCTTC
TRBJ1-2 NA TRBD1 TRBV5-1 CASSPTTGGQYGYTF TGCGCCAGCAGCCCAACTACAGGGGGCCAATATGGCTACACCTTC
TRBJ1-2 NA NA TRBV7-9 CASSLVRSGHGYTF TGTGCCAGCAGCTTAGTGAGGTCAGGGCATGGCTACACCTTC
TRBJ1-1 NA NA TRBV4-2 CASSRGNTEAFF TGTGCCAGCAGCAGGGGTAACACTGAAGCTTTCTTT
TRBJ2-5 NA NA TRBV6-6 CASSYPGNQETQYF TGTGCCAGCAGTTACCCGGGGAACCAAGAGACCCAGTACTTC
TRBJ1-1 NA NA TRBV7-9 CASSYYTGLNTEAFF TGTGCCAGCAGTTATTACACAGGATTGAACACTGAAGCTTTCTTT
TRBJ2-2 NA NA TRBV3-1/TRBV3-2 CASSHGRDTGELFF TGTGCCAGCAGCCATGGCAGGGACACCGGGGAGCTGTTTTTT
TRBJ1-5 NA NA TRBV7-8 CASSKNQGILGNQPQHF TGTGCCAGCAGCAAAAATCAGGGGATCCTGGGTAATCAGCCCCAGCATTTT
TRBJ1-5 once NA TRBV19 CASSPVPPGSYSNQPQHF TGTGCCAGTAGTCCCGTACCGCCGGGGTCTTATAGCAATCAGCCCCAGCATTTT
TRBJ1-5 NA NA TRBV5-8 CASSSAAVWLRGKPQHF TGTGCCAGCAGTTCGGCGGCGGTTTGGCTGAGAGGGAAGCCCCAGCATTTT
TRBJ1-5 NA NA TRBV10-3 CAISEGDNQPQHF TGTGCCATCAGTGAGGGAGACAATCAGCCCCAGCATTTT
TRBJ2-5 NA NA TRBV15 CATSRETPSWGVQETQYF TGTGCCACCAGCAGAGAAACCCCCTCTTGGGGGGTACAAGAGACCCAGTACTTC
TRBJ2-4 NA NA TRBV6-5 CASRPVGLTKNIQYF TGTGCCAGCAGGCCAGTCGGGTTAACCAAAAACATTCAGTACTTC
TRBJ1-4 NA NA TRBV11-2 CASSALDSLYEKLFF TGTGCCAGCAGCGCCTTGGACAGTCTTTATGAAAAACTGTTTTTT
TRBJ2-7 NA TRBD2 TRBV10-3 CAISWRGSYEQYF TGTGCCATCAGCTGGCGGGGGAGCTACGAGCAGTACTTC
TRBJ2-5 once NA TRBV29-1 CSVTRGETQYF TGCAGCGTTACCAGGGGAGAGACCCAGTACTTC
TRBJ1-2 NA TRBD1 TRBV19 CATRSGQDYGYTF TGTGCCACACGGTCGGGACAGGACTATGGCTACACCTTC
TRBJ1-5 NA NA TRBV4-2 CASSQAFSTDSNQPQHF TGTGCCAGCAGCCAGGCTTTTTCGACAGATAGCAATCAGCCCCAGCATTTT
TRBJ1-1 NA NA TRBV12-3/TRBV12-4 CASSIETEAFF TGTGCCAGCAGTATCGAGACTGAAGCTTTCTTT
TRBJ1-6 NA NA TRBV5-1 CASKVGTWDSPLHF TGCGCCAGCAAGGTGGGGACATGGGACTCACCCCTCCACTTT
TRBJ2-1 NA NA TRBV2 CASSEVDTRNEQFF TGTGCCAGCAGTGAAGTTGATACGCGAAATGAGCAGTTCTTC
TRBJ1-2 NA NA TRBV5-8 CASSHDRNYGYTF TGTGCCAGCAGCCACGACAGGAACTATGGCTACACCTTC
TRBJ1-1 NA NA TRBV7-6 CASSAHSAGETEAFF TGTGCCAGCAGCGCCCATTCGGCGGGGGAGACTGAAGCTTTCTTT